The source of this TCR beta chain is a study of blood T cell repertoires in COVID-19. Study information: The United States, Italy and Spain provided the acute and convalescent COVID-19 samples. In each case, the material was cDNA or gDNA derived from T cells, B-cell-depleted T cells, or PBMCs.

The CDR3 is 15 amino acids. The V and J ends lost 5 bases and 7 bases respectively, with 18 bases between them. Germline V gene lookup returns CDR1 MNHNY and CDR2 SVGAGI (reference sequence). In the source study's methods: The authors estimated nucleated cell counts from reference gene primer amplification. The data were produced by immunoSEQ multiplex PCR, yet TCRdb's version contains in-frame clones alone and is incomplete. Clonal size and the V and J genes are those of that table, whereas D and trimming came from the DNA. The sample consists of some 100,000 clones, around 90% of them appearing once.

This chain uses TRBV6-6 with TRBJ1-5; perhaps TRBD1 as D (5 bases). The TCR originated in a human donor in a cohort sampled during active COVID-19. Sequencing was carried out using peripheral blood. DNA for the CDR3: TGTGCCAGCAGTGCCACCCCGGGGGGACTACAGCCCCAGCATTTT. Translating gives CASSATPGGLQPQHF.